Each of the 22 T cell receptor beta chains below was sequenced from the same sample in a study of OX40 agonist ivuxolimab in advanced cancers. The data were produced by immunoSEQ multiplex PCR, yet TCRdb's version contains in-frame clones alone and is incomplete. Of some 50,000 clones in the sample, 90% to 95% were seen once. The sequencing here drew on CD4+ or CD8+ T cells sorted from blood, taken in a trial of the OX40 agonist ivuxolimab. These receptors all stem from an adult with an advanced solid tumor such as melanoma, head and neck, liver or kidney cancer.

This clone counts as medium-sized. The chain is built from TRBV7-9 and TRBJ1-3; unclear D gene. From germline, CDR1 is SEHNR and CDR2 FQNEAQ (reference sequence). The CDR3 has 13 amino acids. Deletions cut 5 bases from V and 0 bases from J, with 5 bases between. The CDR3 spells CASSDISGNTIYF. CDR3 nucleotides: TGTGCCAGCAGCGACATCTCTGGAAACACCATATATTTT.

This clone has just a few counts. This chain links TRBV7-9 with TRBJ2-2; no reliable D call. The CDR3 consists of 14 residues. Trimming stripped 5 bases from V and 0 bases from J, with 7 bases between. Germline V lookup: CDR1 SEHNR, CDR2 FQNEAQ (reference sequence). CDR3 sequence: CASSPGPNTGELFF. The DNA for the CDR3 is TGTGCCAGCAGCCCAGGACCGAACACCGGGGAGCTGTTTTTT. The full variable domain, in which reference TRBV7-9 and TRBJ2-2 provide the parts outside the CDR3, is DTGVSQNPRHKITKRGQNVTFRCDPISEHNRLYWYRQTLGQGPEFLTYFQNEAQLEKSRLLSDRFSAERPKGSFSTLEIQRTEQGDSAMYLCASSPGPNTGELFFGEGSRLTVL.

V and J are TRBV11-1 and TRBJ2-5; the D is unclear. Germline values: CDR1 SGHAT, CDR2 FQDESV (reference sequence). This CDR3 region has 11 residues. V was shortened by 4 bases and J by 2 bases, with 2 bases between the two germline ends. The CDR3 loop is CASSSQETQYF. The CDR3 DNA reads TGTGCCAGCAGCTCACAAGAGACCCAGTACTTC.

This sequence joins TRBV7-2 and TRBJ1-1, with TRBD1 as a possible D gene (6 bases). Trimming left V 0 bases short and J 8 bases short, with 13 bases between. In germline, CDR1 is SGHTA, CDR2 FQGNSA. The CDR3 is 14 residues long. CDR3 nucleotides: TGTGCCAGCAGCTTAGCGAGTAACAGGGAAGAAGCTTTCTTT. Amino acid sequence: CASSLASNREEAFF.

This clone was observed a single time. The chain recombines TRBV11-2 with TRBJ2-1; D could derive from TRBD1 or TRBD2 (5 bases each). Looked up from germline, CDR1 is SGHAT and CDR2 is FQNNGV. The V end was cut by 4 bases, the J end by 5 bases, with 21 bases between. This CDR3 has 17 amino acids. The CDR3 nucleotides read TGTGCCAGCAGCTCCCTGGCCGGGACGCAGACCGACAATGAGCAGTTCTTC. Its protein is CASSSLAGTQTDNEQFF.

This chain connects TRBV6-5 to TRBJ1-6; 9 nucleotides align to TRBD1. The CDR3 extends over 15 amino acids. V lost 6 bases to trimming and J lost 4 bases; unmatched junction nucleotides: 4. CDR1 is MNHEY and CDR2 is SVGAGI in the germline V gene. Here the CDR3 reads CASSFGTGYNSPLHF. The CDR3 DNA reads TGTGCCAGCAGCTTTGGGACAGGGTATAATTCACCCCTCCACTTT.

This clone was seen only once. J is TRBJ1-2 and V is TRBV6-6; possible D gene TRBD1, 5 bases. CDR3 length: 15 residues. Germline V gene sequence: CDR1 MNHNY, CDR2 SVGAGI (reference sequence). V lost 2 bases to trimming and J lost 3 bases, with 13 bases between them. This chain's CDR3 is CASSYDRGEYYGYTF. The DNA of the CDR3 is TGTGCCAGCAGTTACGATAGGGGAGAATACTATGGCTACACCTTC.

CDR3 sequence: CASSSGSLETQYF. The CDR3 DNA follows: TGTGCCAGCAGTTCCGGGAGCCTAGAGACCCAGTACTTC. The V and J genes are TRBV6-5 and TRBJ2-5, with D possibly being TRBD2 (6 bases). V lost 4 bases, J lost 4 bases, and 10 bases lay in between. The CDR3 has 13 residues. The germline V gene encodes CDR1 MNHEY and CDR2 SVGAGI.

As concerns this clone: Germline is not matched at one junction end, which may reflect a read error. The chain employs TRBV7-7 and TRBJ2-5; D may correspond to TRBD1 or TRBD2 (5 bases each). Germline assignment: CDR1 SSHAT and CDR2 FNYEAQ (reference sequence). CDR3 length: 13 amino acids. CDR3 in DNA: TGTGCTAGCAGCTTAGCGTCAGGGGAGACCCAGTACTTC. Translating it yields CASSLASGETQYF.

This rearrangement joins TRBV2 to TRBJ1-5; TRBD1 aligns across 8 bases. V trimming: 4 bases; J trimming: 9 bases; junction bases outside the gene matches: 8. The CDR3 spans 14 residues. The germline V gene encodes CDR1 SNHLY and CDR2 FYNNEI. The CDR3 spells CASSAGTGPWPQHF. CDR3 bases: TGTGCCAGCAGTGCCGGGACAGGCCCCTGGCCCCAGCATTTT.

The V call is TRBV11-3, the J call TRBJ2-1; 8 nucleotides match TRBD2. V shed 4 bases and J 9 bases; nucleotides not matched to a gene: 8. Germline loops: CDR1 SGHNT, CDR2 YENEEA. The CDR3 has 14 amino acids. The CDR3 DNA reads TGTGCCAGCAGCTCTCGGGGGGGCCCCGGTGAGCAGTTCTTC. Translating gives CASSSRGGPGEQFF.

V is TRBV10-3 and J is TRBJ2-1; TRBD2 matches at 12 bases. In germline, CDR1 is ENHRY, CDR2 SYGVKD. V lost 10 bases and J lost 6; bases outside the gene matches: 7. The CDR3 is 14 residues long. In DNA, the CDR3 is TGTGCCACAAGACTAGCGGGAGACCTCAATGAGCAGTTCTTC. This sequence encodes CATRLAGDLNEQFF.

Remarks on this clone: The same CDR3 also results from other DNA sequences found in this sample. V gene TRBV27 combines with J gene TRBJ2-7, with TRBD2 identical over 8 bases. The CDR3 totals 14 residues. The ends lost 2 bases at V and 0 bases at J; junction bases unmatched: 0. Germline-derived CDR1 and CDR2 are MNHEY and SMNVEV (reference sequence). CDR3 in amino acids: CASSLSGSSYEQYF. The DNA of the CDR3 is TGTGCCAGCAGTTTAAGCGGGAGCTCCTACGAGCAGTACTTC.

This chain links TRBV28 with TRBJ1-5; 8 bases align to TRBD1. CDR3 length: 13 amino acids. Losses at the gene ends were 4 bases for V and 4 bases for J; bases not matched to a gene: 0. The germline V gene has CDR1 MDHEN and CDR2 SYDVKM. This CDR3 reads CASSYRGNQPQHF. DNA of the CDR3: TGTGCCAGCAGTTACAGGGGGAATCAGCCCCAGCATTTT. Together with reference TRBV28 and TRBJ1-5, the CDR3 gives the full variable domain: DVKVTQSSRYLVKRTGEKVFLECVQDMDHENMFWYRQDPGLGLRLIYFSYDVKMKEKGDIPEGYSVSREKKERFSLILESASTNQTSMYLCASSYRGNQPQHFGDGTRLSIL.

J is TRBJ1-1 and V is TRBV19, with D hard to call. Trimming pared 3 bases from V and 0 bases from J, leaving 5 bases between. CDR1 and CDR2 from the germline V gene are LNHDA and SQIVND (reference sequence). This CDR3 contains 13 residues. DNA of the CDR3: TGTGCCAGTAGTATCAGGCTGAACACTGAAGCTTTCTTT. This sequence encodes CASSIRLNTEAFF. Supplemented by reference TRBV19 and TRBJ1-1, the full variable domain reads DGGITQSPKYLFRKEGQNVTLSCEQNLNHDAMYWYRQDPGQGLRLIYYSQIVNDFQKGDIAEGYSVSREKKESFPLTVTSAQKNPTAFYLCASSIRLNTEAFFGQGTRLTVV.

The chain recombines TRBV14 with TRBJ2-2; 8 bases agree with TRBD1. CDR1 is SGHDN and CDR2 is FVKESK in the germline V gene. Trimming at V came to 3 bases and at J to 5 bases, leaving 5 bases not matched to a gene. The CDR3 length is 15 residues. In DNA, the CDR3 is TGTGCCAGCAGCCACCAGGGGGCGTATACCGGGGAGCTGTTTTTT. It is translated as CASSHQGAYTGELFF.

The chain joins TRBV19 to TRBJ1-1, with 7 bases matching TRBD1. Germline-derived CDR1 and CDR2 are LNHDA and SQIVND (reference sequence). With 7 bases clipped from V and 4 bases from J, the junction kept 12 bases outside the gene matches. This CDR3 comprises 15 residues. The CDR3 DNA is TGTGCCAGTACTGAAATACAGGGGTTCGGCACTGAAGCTTTCTTT. It specifies CASTEIQGFGTEAFF. Variable domain in full (rest from reference TRBV19 and TRBJ1-1): DGGITQSPKYLFRKEGQNVTLSCEQNLNHDAMYWYRQDPGQGLRLIYYSQIVNDFQKGDIAEGYSVSREKKESFPLTVTSAQKNPTAFYLCASTEIQGFGTEAFFGQGTRLTVV.

V usage is TRBV5-1 and J usage is TRBJ2-3, with D tentatively TRBD1 (5 bases). The CDR3 extends over 15 amino acids. Between the trimmed V and J ends, which lost 0 bases and 2 bases, there was a span of 10 bases. Germline CDR1 and CDR2: SGHRS and YFSETQ. CDR3 DNA sequence: TGCGCCAGCAGCTTGGAGACAGAAGTCACAGATACGCAGTATTTT. This gives the protein CASSLETEVTDTQYF.

The V call is TRBV29-1, the J call TRBJ1-2, with 7 bases matching TRBD1. CDR3 length: 13 residues. Germline V gives CDR1 SQVTM, CDR2 ANQGSEA. Trimming cost V 6 bases and J 6 bases; bases outside gene matches: 10. The CDR3 region has the DNA TGCAGCGTAAAAACCCGGGACAGAAATGGCTACACCTTC. It translates to CSVKTRDRNGYTF.

J is TRBJ1-3 and V is TRBV12-2; the tabulated D call, TRBD1, remains unverified against the DNA. TRBV12-2 is a known pseudogene. The CDR3 is 18 residues long. The CDR3: CASRLYRVGRGPGNTIYF. In DNA, the CDR3 is TGTGCAAGTCGCCTATATAGGGTGGGCAGGGGGCCTGGAAACACCATATATTTT.

J is TRBJ2-5 and V is TRBV9; a possible D gene is TRBD2 (6 bases). V lost 2 bases and J 1 base, leaving 12 bases between the germline ends. The CDR3 is made up of 15 amino acids. Germline assignment: CDR1 SGDLS and CDR2 YYNGEE. CDR3 loop: CASSVAGGPQETQYF. The CDR3 DNA reads as TGTGCCAGCAGCGTTGCCGGGGGACCCCAAGAGACCCAGTACTTC.

The genes are TRBV27 and TRBJ1-1, with D perhaps matching TRBD1 (6 bases). Between the trimmed V and J ends, which lost 4 bases and 0 bases, there was a span of 9 bases. CDR1 is MNHEY and CDR2 is SMNVEV in the germline V gene (reference sequence). This CDR3 is 14 amino acids long. CDR3 coding DNA: TGTGCCAGCAGTTGGGACAACATGAACACTGAAGCTTTCTTT. Translating it yields CASSWDNMNTEAFF.